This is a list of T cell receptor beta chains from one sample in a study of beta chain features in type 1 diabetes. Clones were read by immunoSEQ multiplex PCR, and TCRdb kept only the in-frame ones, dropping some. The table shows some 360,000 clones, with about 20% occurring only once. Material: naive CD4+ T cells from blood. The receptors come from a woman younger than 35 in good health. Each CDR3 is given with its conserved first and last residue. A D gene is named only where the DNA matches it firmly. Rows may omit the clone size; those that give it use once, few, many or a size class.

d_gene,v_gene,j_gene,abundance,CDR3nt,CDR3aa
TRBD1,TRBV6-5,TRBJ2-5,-,TGTGCCAGCAGTCGAGACAGGGAAGAGACCCAGTACTTC,CASSRDREETQYF
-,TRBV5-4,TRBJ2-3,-,TGTGCCAGCAGCTCAAGGAGTGGGGGCTTCTGGAGCACAGATACGCAGTATTTT,CASSSRSGGFWSTDTQYF
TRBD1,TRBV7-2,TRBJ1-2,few,TGTGCCAGCAGCCCGGGACAGTTCTATGGCTACACCTTC,CASSPGQFYGYTF
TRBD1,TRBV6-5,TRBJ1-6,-,TGTGCCAGCAGTTACTCGGGCAGGGGGCAGTTTGGCCTCCACTTT,CASSYSGRGQFGLHF
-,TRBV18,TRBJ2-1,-,TGTGCCAGCTCCCCTCCACTGGACTCGTCCGAGGGTGACAATGAGCAGTTCTTC,CASSPPLDSSEGDNEQFF
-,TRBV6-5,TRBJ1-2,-,TGTGCCAGCAGTCCCCGAGATAGGCGGGGTGGCTACACCTTC,CASSPRDRRGGYTF
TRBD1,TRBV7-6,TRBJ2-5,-,TGTGCCAGCAGCTTCACCTATGGACAGGGACGACAGGAGACCCAGTACTTC,CASSFTYGQGRQETQYF
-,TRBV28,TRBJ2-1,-,TGTGCCAGCAGTTTTTTTGGGGGCAGGGATGAGCAGTTCTTC,CASSFFGGRDEQFF
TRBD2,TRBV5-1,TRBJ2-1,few,TGCGCCAGCAGCTCAGGGAGCGGGAGCTCCTACAATGAGCAGTTCTTC,CASSSGSGSSYNEQFF
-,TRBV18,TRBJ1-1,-,TGTGCCAGCTCTCCTAGCTACAGTGAAGCTTTCTTT,CASSPSYSEAFF
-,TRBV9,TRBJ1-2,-,TGTGCCAGCAGCCCCCTGGGGGGAAGCGATGGCTACACCTTC,CASSPLGGSDGYTF
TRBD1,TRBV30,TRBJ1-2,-,TGTGCCTGGACAACCCCTAGCGGACAGGGACGATCCTATGGCTACACCTTC,CAWTTPSGQGRSYGYTF
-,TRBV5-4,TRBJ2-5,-,TGTGCCAGCAGCCTGCGGGCCCAAGAGACCCAGTACTTC,CASSLRAQETQYF
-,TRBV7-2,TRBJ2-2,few,TGTGCCAGCAGCTATAACAGGGGAGGATTAGCCGGGGAGCTGTTTTTT,CASSYNRGGLAGELFF
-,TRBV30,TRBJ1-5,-,TGTGCCTGGAGTCAGGGCAATCAGCCCCAGCATTTT,CAWSQGNQPQHF
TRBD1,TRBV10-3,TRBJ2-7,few,TGTGCCATCAGCGGACAGGGGGTGGGTTACGAGCAGTACTTC,CAISGQGVGYEQYF
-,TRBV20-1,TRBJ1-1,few,TGCAGTGCTAAGGGGCAGTCTGAAGCTTTCTTT,CSAKGQSEAFF
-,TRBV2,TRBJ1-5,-,TGTGCCAGCAGTGATAGCCCCGGGGGAAGACAGCCCCAGCATTTT,CASSDSPGGRQPQHF
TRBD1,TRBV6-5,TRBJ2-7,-,TGTGCCAGCAGTTACACCGGACAGGGTGGGCAGTACTTC,CASSYTGQGGQYF
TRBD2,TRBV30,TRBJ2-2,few,TGTGCCCAAGGACTAGCGGGAGGGACCGGGGAGCTGTTTTTT,CAQGLAGGTGELFF
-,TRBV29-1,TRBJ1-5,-,TGCAGCGTCCTAAGGGGGGGGCAGTTACAGCCCCAGCATTTT,CSVLRGGQLQPQHF
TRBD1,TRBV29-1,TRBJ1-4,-,TGCAGCGTTACCCACCGGACAGGAACTAATGAAAAACTGTTTTTT,CSVTHRTGTNEKLFF
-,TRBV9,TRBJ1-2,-,TGTGCCAGCAGCCTCACTACGACGGGTCCCTCCTATGGCTACACCTTC,CASSLTTTGPSYGYTF
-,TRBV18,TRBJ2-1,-,TGTGCCAGCTCACCACCTGAGGGATCCAATGAGCAGTTCTTC,CASSPPEGSNEQFF
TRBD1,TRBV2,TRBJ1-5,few,TGTGCCAGCAGTGTCGGACAGGGGATCAATCAGCCCCAGCATTTT,CASSVGQGINQPQHF
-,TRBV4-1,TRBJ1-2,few,TGCGCCAGCAGCCAAGGGGCCCGGGGACTTCGGGTGGACGGCTACACCTTC,CASSQGARGLRVDGYTF
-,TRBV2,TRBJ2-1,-,TGTGCCAGCAGTCCGGAGGGGAGCCTGACCCTAAATGAGCAGTTCTTC,CASSPEGSLTLNEQFF